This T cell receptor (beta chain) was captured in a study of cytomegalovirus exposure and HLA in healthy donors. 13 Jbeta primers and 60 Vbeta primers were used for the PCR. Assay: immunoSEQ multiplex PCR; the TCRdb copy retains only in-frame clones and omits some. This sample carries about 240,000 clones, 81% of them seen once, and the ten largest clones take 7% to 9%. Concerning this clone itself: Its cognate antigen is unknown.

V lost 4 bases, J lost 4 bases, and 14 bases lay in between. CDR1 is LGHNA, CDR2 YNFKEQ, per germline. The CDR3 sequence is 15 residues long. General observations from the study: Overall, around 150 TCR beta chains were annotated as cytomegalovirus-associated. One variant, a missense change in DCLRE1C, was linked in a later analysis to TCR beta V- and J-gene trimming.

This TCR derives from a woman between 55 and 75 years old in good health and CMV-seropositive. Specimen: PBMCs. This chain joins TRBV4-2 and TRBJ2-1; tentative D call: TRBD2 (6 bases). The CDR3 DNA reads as TGTGCCAGCAGCCCCGGGGCTAGCGTTTACAATGAGCAGTTCTTC. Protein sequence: CASSPGASVYNEQFF.